Listed here are 2 T cell receptor beta chains from one sample, sequenced in a study of shared clonotypes between healthy human individuals. Clones were read by immunoSEQ multiplex PCR, and TCRdb kept only the in-frame ones, dropping some. This sample has 2 million to 2.5 million clones, with 95% found just once. Sequencing was done on a sample of naive CD4+ T cells sorted from blood. Sample subset: CD45RA+ positively selected. The receptor set was obtained from a young man in good health.

The chain couples TRBV29-1 to TRBJ1-1; 7 bases agree with TRBD1. Trimming cost V 7 bases and J 0 bases; bases outside gene matches: 11. Germline assignment: CDR1 SQVTM and CDR2 ANQGSEA. This CDR3 contains 15 residues. The CDR3 region has the DNA TGCAGCGCCGAGGGGGCAAAGGCTCTGAACACTGAAGCTTTCTTT. Its protein product is CSAEGAKALNTEAFF.

The V and J genes are TRBV5-1 and TRBJ2-7; D remains unclear. The CDR3 length is 14 residues. V lost 0 bases to trimming and J lost 0 bases, with 7 bases between them. Germline V lookup: CDR1 SGHRS, CDR2 YFSETQ. Here the CDR3 reads CASSLDKSSYEQYF. CDR3 nucleotide sequence: TGCGCCAGCAGCTTGGACAAGAGCTCCTACGAGCAGTACTTC.